The present T cell receptor (beta chain) was sequenced within a study of blood T cell repertoires in COVID-19. On the study more broadly: Italy, Spain and the United States were the sources of the convalescent and acute COVID-19 samples. The cDNA or gDNA used as material had been derived from T cells, B-cell-depleted T cells, or PBMCs.

Germline lookup yields CDR1 LGHNA and CDR2 YSLEER. The trim removed 1 base at V and 3 bases at J, leaving 9 bases unmatched. CDR3 length equals 16 residues. Original handling: Reference gene primer amplification gave estimated nucleated cell counts. The method was immunoSEQ multiplex PCR; TCRdb's version includes in-frame clones alone and lacks a portion of them. Clone size and V and J calls were adopted from that table, with D and trimming inferred from the DNA. The sample lists about 55,000 clones, about 88% occurring once. This clonotype was obtained from a human donor with active COVID-19. The donor label of this sample is uncertain. Sequencing input: peripheral blood. The genes are TRBV4-3 and TRBJ2-7, with 7 nucleotides matching TRBD2. This CDR3 is CASSQVVIRGDYEQYF. The CDR3 DNA reads as TGCGCCAGCAGCCAAGTAGTAATCCGGGGGGACTACGAGCAGTACTTC.